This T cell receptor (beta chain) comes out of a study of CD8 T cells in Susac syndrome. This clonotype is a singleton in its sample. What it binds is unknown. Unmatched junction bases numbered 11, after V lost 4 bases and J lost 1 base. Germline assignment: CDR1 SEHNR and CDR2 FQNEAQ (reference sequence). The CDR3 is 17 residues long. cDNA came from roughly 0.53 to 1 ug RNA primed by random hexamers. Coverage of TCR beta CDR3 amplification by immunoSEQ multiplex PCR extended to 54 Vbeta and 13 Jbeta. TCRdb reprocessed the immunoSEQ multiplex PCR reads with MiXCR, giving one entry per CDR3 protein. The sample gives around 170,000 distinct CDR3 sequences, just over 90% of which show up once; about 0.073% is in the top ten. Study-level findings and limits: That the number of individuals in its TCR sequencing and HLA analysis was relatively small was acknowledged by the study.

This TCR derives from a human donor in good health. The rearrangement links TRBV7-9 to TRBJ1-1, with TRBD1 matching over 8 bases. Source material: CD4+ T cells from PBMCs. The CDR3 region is CASSSGTGWAGNTEAFF. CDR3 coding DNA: TGTGCCAGCAGCTCCGGGACAGGCTGGGCGGGGAACACTGAAGCTTTCTTT.